Listed below are T cell receptor beta chains from one sample, sequenced in a study of CD8+ T cells in alopecia areata. Profiling relied on immunoSEQ multiplex PCR, and the TCRdb table lists in-frame clones only, not all of them. The sample includes about 140,000 clones, about 51% of them seen just once. Sample: CD4+ T cells sorted from blood, taken at week 0. These receptors were collected from a human donor with alopecia areata. Each CDR3 is given with its conserved first and last residue. A D gene is named only where the DNA matches it firmly. Expanded clones are given a class, and other clones once, few, many or no size at all.

clone_size: NA; d_call: TRBD2; j_call: TRBJ2-2; v_call: TRBV10-3; cdr3_nt: TGTGCCATCAGTGCTCCTAGCGGGAGGGCCTTCGCCGGGGAGCTGTTTTTT; cdr3_aa: CAISAPSGRAFAGELFF
clone_size: NA; d_call: NA; j_call: TRBJ2-7; v_call: TRBV4-2; cdr3_nt: TGTGCCAGCAGCCAAGGACCTACCTACGAGCAGTACTTC; cdr3_aa: CASSQGPTYEQYF
clone_size: NA; d_call: NA; j_call: TRBJ2-5; v_call: TRBV29-1; cdr3_nt: TGCAGCGTGAACGACAGGGAGGCTACGGGGCAGTACTTC; cdr3_aa: CSVNDREATGQYF
clone_size: NA; d_call: TRBD1; j_call: TRBJ1-1; v_call: TRBV18; cdr3_nt: TGTGCCAGCTCGCATGACAGGGACACTGAAGCTTTCTTT; cdr3_aa: CASSHDRDTEAFF
clone_size: NA; d_call: TRBD1; j_call: TRBJ2-4; v_call: TRBV10-3; cdr3_nt: TGTGCCATCAGTAAGGACAGGGTCGTTGCCAAAAACATTCAGTACTTC; cdr3_aa: CAISKDRVVAKNIQYF
clone_size: NA; d_call: NA; j_call: TRBJ2-7; v_call: TRBV2; cdr3_nt: TGTGCCAGCATGCTGCCTGGCTCCTACGAGCAGTACTTC; cdr3_aa: CASMLPGSYEQYF
clone_size: once; d_call: NA; j_call: TRBJ1-2; v_call: TRBV30; cdr3_nt: TGTGCCTGGGGCCAGGGTGGGGCCGACTATGGCTACACCTTC; cdr3_aa: CAWGQGGADYGYTF
clone_size: NA; d_call: NA; j_call: TRBJ2-1; v_call: TRBV6-6; cdr3_nt: TGTGCCAGCAGTTACAGGGATGAGCAGTTCTTC; cdr3_aa: CASSYRDEQFF
clone_size: NA; d_call: NA; j_call: TRBJ2-7; v_call: TRBV29-1; cdr3_nt: TGCAGCGTTGGCCGATCCCCGGATCCGTACGAGCAGTACTTC; cdr3_aa: CSVGRSPDPYEQYF
clone_size: NA; d_call: NA; j_call: TRBJ2-6; v_call: TRBV29-1; cdr3_nt: TGCAGCGTTGAACGACAGTCTGGAGCCAACGTCCTGACTTTC; cdr3_aa: CSVERQSGANVLTF
clone_size: NA; d_call: TRBD1; j_call: TRBJ1-2; v_call: TRBV30; cdr3_nt: TGTGCCGGACAGGGGGCGCGTGGTAGTGGCTACACCTTC; cdr3_aa: CAGQGARGSGYTF
clone_size: NA; d_call: NA; j_call: TRBJ1-1; v_call: TRBV30; cdr3_nt: TGTGCCTGGAGTGGGATTTCTGAAGCTTTCTTT; cdr3_aa: CAWSGISEAFF
clone_size: few; d_call: NA; j_call: TRBJ2-5; v_call: TRBV19; cdr3_nt: TGTGCCAGTAGTATAGCGAGGGATTCGGGTGAGACCCAGTACTTC; cdr3_aa: CASSIARDSGETQYF
clone_size: NA; d_call: TRBD1; j_call: TRBJ2-1; v_call: TRBV27; cdr3_nt: TGTGCCAGCAGTTCCCTCGGGACAGGGGCTTACAATGAGCAGTTCTTC; cdr3_aa: CASSSLGTGAYNEQFF